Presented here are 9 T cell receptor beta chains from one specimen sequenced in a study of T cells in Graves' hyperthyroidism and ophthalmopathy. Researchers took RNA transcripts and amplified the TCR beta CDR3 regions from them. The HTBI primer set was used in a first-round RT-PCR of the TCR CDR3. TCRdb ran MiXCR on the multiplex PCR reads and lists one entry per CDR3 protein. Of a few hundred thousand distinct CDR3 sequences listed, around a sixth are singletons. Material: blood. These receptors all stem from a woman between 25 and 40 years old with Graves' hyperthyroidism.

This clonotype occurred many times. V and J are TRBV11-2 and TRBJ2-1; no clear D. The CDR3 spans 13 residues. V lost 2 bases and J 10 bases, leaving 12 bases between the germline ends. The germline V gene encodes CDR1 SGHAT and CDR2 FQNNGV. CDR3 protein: CASSLRPIGEQFF. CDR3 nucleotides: TGTGCCAGCAGCTTACGCCCTATCGGAGAGCAGTTCTTC. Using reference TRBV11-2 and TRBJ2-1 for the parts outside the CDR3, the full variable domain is EAGVAQSPRYKIIEKRQSVAFWCNPISGHATLYWYQQILGQGPKLLIQFQNNGVVDDSQLPKDRFSAERLKGVDSTLKIQPAKLEDSAVYLCASSLRPIGEQFFGPGTRLTVL.

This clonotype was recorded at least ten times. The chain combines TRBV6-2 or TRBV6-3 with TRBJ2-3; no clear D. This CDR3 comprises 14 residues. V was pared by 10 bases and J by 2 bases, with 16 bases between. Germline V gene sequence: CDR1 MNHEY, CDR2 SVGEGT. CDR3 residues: CATGISSTTDTQYF. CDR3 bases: TGTGCCACCGGAATTTCTTCCACCACAGATACGCAGTATTTT.

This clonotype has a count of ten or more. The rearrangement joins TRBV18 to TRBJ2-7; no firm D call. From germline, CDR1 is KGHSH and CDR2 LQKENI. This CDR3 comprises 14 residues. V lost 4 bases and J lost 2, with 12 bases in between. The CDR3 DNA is TGTGCCAGCTCACTCGCTGACCCCACCTACGAGCAGTACTTC. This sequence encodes CASSLADPTYEQYF.

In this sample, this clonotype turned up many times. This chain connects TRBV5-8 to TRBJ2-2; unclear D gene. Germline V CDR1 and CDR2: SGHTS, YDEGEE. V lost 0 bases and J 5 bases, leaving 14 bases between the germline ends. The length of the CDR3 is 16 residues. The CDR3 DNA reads TGTGCCAGCAGCTTGGCGGTCGGATCAACTACCGGGGAGCTGTTTTTT. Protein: CASSLAVGSTTGELFF.

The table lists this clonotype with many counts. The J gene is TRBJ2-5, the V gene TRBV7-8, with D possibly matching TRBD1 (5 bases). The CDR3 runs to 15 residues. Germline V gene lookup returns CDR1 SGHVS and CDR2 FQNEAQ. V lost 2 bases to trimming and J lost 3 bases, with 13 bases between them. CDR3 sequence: CASSLLTLREETQYF. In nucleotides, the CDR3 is TGTGCCAGCAGCTTACTGACGCTCAGGGAAGAGACCCAGTACTTC.

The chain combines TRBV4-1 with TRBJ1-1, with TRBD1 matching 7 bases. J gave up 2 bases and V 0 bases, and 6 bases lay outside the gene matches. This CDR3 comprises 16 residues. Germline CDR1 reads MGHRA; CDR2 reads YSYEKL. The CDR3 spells CASSQEDRTYNTEAFF. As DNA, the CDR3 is TGCGCCAGCAGCCAAGAGGACAGGACATATAACACTGAAGCTTTCTTT.

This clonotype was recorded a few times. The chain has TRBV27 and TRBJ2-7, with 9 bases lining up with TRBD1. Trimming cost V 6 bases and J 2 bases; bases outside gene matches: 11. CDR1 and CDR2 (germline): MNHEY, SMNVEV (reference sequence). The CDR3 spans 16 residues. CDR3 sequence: CASRSRAGTGPYEQYF. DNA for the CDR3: TGTGCCAGCAGGTCCCGTGCCGGGACAGGGCCCTACGAGCAGTACTTC.

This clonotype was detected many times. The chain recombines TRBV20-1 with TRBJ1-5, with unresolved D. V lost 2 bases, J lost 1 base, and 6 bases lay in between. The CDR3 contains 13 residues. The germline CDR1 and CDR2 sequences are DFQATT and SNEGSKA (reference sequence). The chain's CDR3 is CSARSGSNQPQHF. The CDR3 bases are TGCAGTGCTAGATCGGGCAGCAATCAGCCCCAGCATTTT.

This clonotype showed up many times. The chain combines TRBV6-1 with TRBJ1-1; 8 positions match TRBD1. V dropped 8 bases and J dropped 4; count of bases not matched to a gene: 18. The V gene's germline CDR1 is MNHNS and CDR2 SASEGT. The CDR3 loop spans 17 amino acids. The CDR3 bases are TGTGCCAGCGGTAGGGGTGCGCAGGGGGCTACGAGCACTGAAGCTTTCTTT. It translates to CASGRGAQGATSTEAFF.